Listed below are T cell receptor beta chains from one sample, sequenced in a study of graft-versus-host responses after intestinal transplantation. The antigens of these receptors remain unknown. Sequenced by immunoSEQ multiplex PCR; TCRdb stores in-frame clones only, minus some. The table has about 120,000 clones, 80% to 95% seen once; the top ten hold more than 0.1%. Sequencing used unstimulated CD4+ T cells sorted from spleen or lymph node cells, obtained before intestinal transplant. The receptors come from a human donor who received an intestinal transplant. The CDR3 runs from the conserved cysteine through the conserved F or W. Fields, in order: J gene, V gene, D gene, clone size, CDR3 protein, CDR3 DNA. The D gene is left open where the match is weak. Some rows mark clone size as missing; the rest say once, few, many or name a class of expanded clone.

>TRBJ1-2|TRBV25-1|NA|NA
CASSGLRGLGYGYTF
TGTGCCAGCAGTGGCCTCCGGGGATTGGGGTATGGCTACACCTTC
>TRBJ2-1|TRBV7-3|TRBD1|NA
CASSPRTGRNEQFF
TGTGCCAGCAGCCCCAGGACAGGGAGGAATGAGCAGTTCTTC
>TRBJ1-1|TRBV28|NA|NA
CASSSASTEAFF
TGTGCCAGCAGTTCCGCCAGCACTGAAGCTTTCTTT
>TRBJ1-2|TRBV6-1|NA|NA
CASSEDRVWGYTF
TGTGCCAGCAGTGAAGACAGGGTGTGGGGCTACACCTTC
>TRBJ2-6|TRBV7-9|NA|NA
CASSLARPTGANVLTF
TGTGCCAGCAGCTTAGCCAGGCCAACTGGGGCCAACGTCCTGACTTTC
>TRBJ2-1|TRBV30|NA|NA
CAWSTGLITNEQFF
TGTGCCTGGTCGACAGGTCTAATCACCAATGAGCAGTTCTTC
>TRBJ1-1|TRBV5-5|NA|NA
CASSLEGISLQAFF
TGTGCCAGCAGCTTGGAAGGCATATCACTGCAAGCTTTCTTT
>TRBJ1-3|TRBV6-6|TRBD1|NA
CASSDTGAGNTIYF
TGTGCCAGCAGTGACACAGGGGCTGGAAACACCATATATTTT
>TRBJ2-7|TRBV9|NA|NA
CASSVTPTSEQYF
TGTGCCAGCAGCGTTACTCCGACTAGCGAGCAGTACTTC
>TRBJ1-2|TRBV7-9|TRBD1|NA
CASRGTGTGYTF
TGTGCCAGCAGGGGGACAGGGACCGGCTACACCTTC
>TRBJ2-6|TRBV2|NA|NA
CASRGGRGAGANVLTF
TGTGCCAGCAGGGGGGGGCGCGGAGCTGGGGCCAACGTCCTGACTTTC
>TRBJ1-4|TRBV18|NA|NA
CASSPATVATTNEKLFF
TGTGCCAGCTCACCGGCGACAGTCGCTACTACTAATGAAAAACTGTTTTTT
>TRBJ1-2|TRBV13|TRBD1|NA
CASSPPGTDYGYTF
TGTGCCAGCAGCCCCCCCGGGACAGACTATGGCTACACCTTC
>TRBJ2-2|TRBV19|NA|NA
CASSLGAMVLSGELFF
TGTGCCAGTAGTCTAGGGGCGATGGTTCTCTCCGGGGAGCTGTTTTTT
>TRBJ2-5|TRBV7-2|TRBD2|once
CASSSQPLGGPSETQYF
TGTGCCAGCAGCTCCCAGCCGCTGGGAGGGCCCTCGGAGACCCAGTACTTC
>TRBJ2-7|TRBV7-6|NA|NA
CASSRGLNGRRDEQYF
TGTGCCAGCAGCCGCGGACTAAACGGTAGGAGGGACGAGCAGTACTTC
>TRBJ2-2|TRBV2|TRBD1|NA
CASRPPGQGNTGELFF
TGTGCCAGCAGACCTCCGGGACAGGGGAACACCGGGGAGCTGTTTTTT
>TRBJ2-3|TRBV30|TRBD2|few
CAWTSGTDTQYF
TGTGCCTGGACTAGCGGGACAGATACGCAGTATTTT
>TRBJ2-7|TRBV5-1|TRBD1|NA
CASSLPRTGDTYEQYF
TGCGCCAGCAGCTTGCCACGGACAGGGGATACCTACGAGCAGTACTTC
>TRBJ2-1|TRBV6-5|NA|NA
CASRWDRYNEQFF
TGTGCCAGCAGATGGGACCGCTACAATGAGCAGTTCTTC
>TRBJ1-2|TRBV5-1|NA|once
CASSLEVRAPFYTF
TGCGCCAGCAGCTTGGAGGTCCGGGCCCCGTTCTACACCTTC
>TRBJ2-3|TRBV10-3|TRBD1|NA
CAIGDSWSTDTQYF
TGTGCCATCGGGGACAGTTGGAGCACAGATACGCAGTATTTT
>TRBJ2-3|TRBV7-6|NA|NA
CASSLGPKLKGSTDTQYF
TGTGCCAGCAGCTTAGGTCCAAAACTAAAGGGTAGCACAGATACGCAGTATTTT
>TRBJ2-3|TRBV6-5|NA|NA
CAREKEVSTDTQYF
TGTGCCAGGGAGAAGGAGGTTAGCACAGATACGCAGTATTTT
>TRBJ1-2|TRBV18|NA|NA
CASSPDRDYGYTF
TGTGCCAGCTCACCAGATCGGGATTATGGCTACACCTTC
>TRBJ2-2|TRBV28|NA|NA
CASSLWTALAGELFF
TGTGCCAGCAGTTTATGGACGGCTTTGGCCGGGGAGCTGTTTTTT
>TRBJ2-2|TRBV4-2|NA|NA
CASSQGVEGELFF
TGTGCCAGCAGCCAAGGGGTTGAGGGGGAGCTGTTTTTT
>TRBJ2-1|TRBV4-2|NA|NA
CASSQTGINEQFF
TGTGCCAGCAGCCAAACCGGGATCAATGAGCAGTTCTTC
>TRBJ2-2|TRBV2|TRBD2|NA
CASSLLAGGGELFF
TGTGCCAGCAGTCTGCTAGCGGGAGGCGGGGAGCTGTTTTTT
>TRBJ2-3|TRBV25-1|NA|NA
CASSVLTSTSTDTQYF
TGTGCCAGCAGTGTCCTCACTTCAACTAGCACAGATACGCAGTATTTT
>TRBJ1-3|TRBV28|NA|NA
CASSLGGGAGNTIYF
TGTGCCAGCAGCCTGGGCGGAGGGGCTGGAAACACCATATATTTT
>TRBJ2-1|TRBV5-8|NA|NA
CASSLITKYNEQFF
TGTGCCAGCAGCTTAATAACGAAATACAATGAGCAGTTCTTC
>TRBJ2-4|TRBV25-1|TRBD2|NA
CASSDDTSAQYF
TGTGCCAGCAGCGACGATACTAGCGCCCAGTACTTC
>TRBJ1-2|TRBV27|TRBD1|NA
CASSLYDRGAYGYTF
TGTGCCAGCAGTTTGTATGACAGGGGAGCTTATGGCTACACCTTC
>TRBJ2-3|TRBV5-1|TRBD2|once
CASSPGAAGGPTDTQYF
TGCGCCAGCAGCCCGGGGGCTGCGGGAGGGCCCACAGATACGCAGTATTTT
>TRBJ2-7|TRBV15|NA|NA
CATSNSGYSYEQYF
TGTGCCACCAGCAACTCAGGTTATTCCTACGAGCAGTACTTC
>TRBJ2-5|TRBV9|NA|NA
CASSAGGGRARETQYF
TGTGCCAGCAGCGCCGGAGGGGGGAGAGCTAGGGAGACCCAGTACTTC
>TRBJ1-2|TRBV18|NA|NA
CASSFDSLYGYTF
TGTGCCAGCTCATTCGACAGCCTCTATGGCTACACCTTC
>TRBJ1-2|TRBV6-5|NA|NA
CASSYSGSGYGYTF
TGTGCCAGCAGTTACTCGGGGAGTGGCTATGGCTACACCTTC
>TRBJ2-7|TRBV6-6|NA|NA
CASSYSGGPYEQYF
TGTGCCAGCAGTTACTCTGGGGGCCCCTACGAGCAGTACTTC
>TRBJ2-2|TRBV2|NA|once
CASSEVLAIGELFF
TGTGCCAGCAGTGAAGTTCTTGCAATCGGGGAGCTGTTTTTT
>TRBJ2-7|TRBV5-1|NA|NA
CASSLGPMTSYEQYF
TGCGCCAGCAGCTTGGGCCCAATGACCTCCTACGAGCAGTACTTC
>TRBJ1-5|TRBV5-1|TRBD1|NA
CASSLETGSGQPQHF
TGCGCCAGCAGCTTGGAGACAGGGAGTGGACAGCCCCAGCATTTT
>TRBJ1-1|TRBV5-1|NA|NA
CASSKRQENTEAFF
TGCGCCAGCAGCAAAAGACAGGAAAACACTGAAGCTTTCTTT
>TRBJ1-3|TRBV5-4|NA|once
CASSLGAPAGNTIYF
TGTGCCAGCAGCTTGGGGGCCCCGGCAGGAAACACCATATATTTT
>TRBJ2-3|TRBV9|NA|NA
CASSVELAADTQYF
TGTGCCAGCAGCGTAGAACTAGCCGCAGATACGCAGTATTTT
>TRBJ1-1|TRBV7-2|TRBD1|NA
CASSPQGQGAKNTEAFF
TGTGCCAGCAGCCCCCAGGGACAGGGGGCAAAGAACACTGAAGCTTTCTTT
>TRBJ1-1|TRBV5-4|TRBD1|NA
CASRYRGQDTEAFF
TGTGCCAGCAGGTACAGGGGGCAAGACACTGAAGCTTTCTTT
>TRBJ1-1|TRBV19|TRBD1|once
CASTMGQGGEEAFF
TGTGCCAGTACTATGGGACAGGGCGGTGAGGAAGCTTTCTTT
>TRBJ1-5|TRBV6-1|NA|NA
CASKRTERGAQHF
TGTGCCAGCAAACGGACAGAACGCGGGGCCCAGCATTTT
>TRBJ2-7|TRBV5-6|TRBD2|NA
CASSFPGLAGKRLYEQYF
TGTGCCAGCAGCTTTCCGGGACTAGCGGGGAAGAGACTATACGAGCAGTACTTC
>TRBJ1-5|TRBV19|NA|NA
CASSYGNQPQHF
TGTGCCAGTAGTTATGGTAATCAGCCCCAGCATTTT
>TRBJ2-7|TRBV11-2|NA|NA
CASSLDRARDDYEQYF
TGTGCCAGCAGCTTAGATCGGGCCAGGGACGACTACGAGCAGTACTTC